One TCR beta chain is described in this entry. Its cognate antigen is unknown. The germline V and J ends were trimmed by 0 bases and 0 bases, with 3 bases remaining between them. CDR1 SGHTA and CDR2 FQGTGA come from the germline V gene. The CDR3 runs to 14 residues. Sequenced by immunoSEQ multiplex PCR; TCRdb stores in-frame clones only, minus some. The table lists 150,000 to 200,000 clones, approximately 90% of them singletons, with under 7.5% in the top ten. This record comes from a study of T cell responses to AZD1222 COVID-19 vaccine. Study-wide context: Second doses that came at about 4 or about 12 weeks were put together.

Overall study results and limits: Vaccination with two AZD1222 doses was followed by a rise in Spike-specific TCR breadth and depth. Dominant at 160-218 and 743-854, vaccine-associated CD4 TCRs also spanned spike. A mostly white British donor set with more females was recruited, and clonal diversity was possibly underestimated.

This sequence joins TRBV7-3 and TRBJ1-3; D is unresolved. This receptor was taken from an adult in good health. The source material was peripheral blood, sampled on day 0 of AZD1222 vaccination. The CDR3 DNA sequence: TGTGCCAGCAGCTTAACTGGCTCTGGAAACACCATATATTTT. Translation: CASSLTGSGNTIYF.